This TCR beta chain was sequenced during a study of cytomegalovirus exposure and HLA in healthy donors. Vbeta (60) and Jbeta (13) primers were used in the PCR. Using immunoSEQ multiplex PCR, the repertoire was profiled, and TCRdb retains in-frame clones only, with some absent. The sample comprises about 130,000 clones, 80% of which are singletons, and 3% to 4% rests with the top ten. From germline, CDR1 is SGHTA and CDR2 FQGTGA. Trimming left V 5 bases short and J 5 bases short, with 12 bases between. The CDR3 consists of 13 residues. Each donor was nominally healthy when sampled (though unrecorded immune exposures were likely).

The chain combines TRBV7-3 with TRBJ2-5, with D tentatively TRBD1 (5 bases). Sequencing used PBMCs. The sequence derives from a woman aged 40 to 50 in good health and CMV-seronegative. The CDR3 spells CASSERSGETQYF. The CDR3 nucleotides read TGTGCCAGCAGCGAAAGATCAGGGGAGACCCAGTACTTC.